This T cell receptor (beta chain) was retrieved from a study of regulatory T cells in long-lasting Graves disease. On the study more broadly: Graves' patients (newly diagnosed) had been on antithyroid drugs under 3 months.

In this sample, this clonotype turned up many times. Time point: newly diagnosed GD, antithyroid drugs for less than 3 months. RNA isolated from PBMCs was used to make the TCR library. The CDR3 spans 12 residues. Trimming took off 7 bases at V and 5 bases at J, with 11 bases between the two ends. In germline, CDR1 is MNHNS, CDR2 SASEGT. Arm-PCR with iRepertoire HTBI primers amplified the CDR3 regions for these TCR beta libraries. TCRdb used MiXCR to reprocess the multiplex PCR reads, holding one entry per CDR3 protein. This table holds 350,000 to 500,000 distinct CDR3 sequences, about 14% found once. The same sample was also used in a study of T cells in Graves' hyperthyroidism and ophthalmopathy. That paper notes: Patients counted as stable if ophthalmopathy did not develop within 18 months.

The receptor was derived from a woman between 45 and 60 years old with Graves disease. This specimen was peripheral blood mononuclear cells (PBMCs), taken at new diagnosis, from a patient treated with antithyroid drugs. The chain joins TRBV6-1 to TRBJ2-5, with D possibly TRBD2 on 5 matching bases. In nucleotides, the CDR3 is TGTGCCAGCACCAGAACGGGGGAGACCCAGTACTTC. It translates to CASTRTGETQYF.